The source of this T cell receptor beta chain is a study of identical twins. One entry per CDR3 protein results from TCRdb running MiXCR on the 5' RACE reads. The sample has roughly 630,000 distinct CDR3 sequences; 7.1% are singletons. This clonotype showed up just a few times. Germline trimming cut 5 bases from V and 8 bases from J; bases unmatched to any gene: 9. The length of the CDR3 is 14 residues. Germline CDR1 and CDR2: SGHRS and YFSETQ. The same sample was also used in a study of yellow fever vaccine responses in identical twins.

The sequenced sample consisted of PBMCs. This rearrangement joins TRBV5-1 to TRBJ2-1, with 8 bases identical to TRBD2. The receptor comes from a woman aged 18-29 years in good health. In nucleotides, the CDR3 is TGCGCCAGCAGATACGGAAGCGGGAGCGATGAGCAGTTCTTC. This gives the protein CASRYGSGSDEQFF.